The TCR beta chain described here comes from a study of control samples from healthy donors and cancer patients. This clone was counted a few times. Data came from immunoSEQ multiplex PCR; TCRdb stores just in-frame clones and leaves some out. The sample consists of approximately 70,000 clones, about 87% of them appearing once. The clonotype comes from a man aged 45 to 65 in good health. Sequenced sample: blood.

CDR3 sequence reads: CASSLDPTPNTEAFF. CDR3 sequence (DNA): TGTGCCAGCAGCTTAGATCCTACACCGAACACTGAAGCTTTCTTT. This chain joins TRBV11-2 and TRBJ1-1, with D unresolved. The germline gives CDR1 SGHAT, CDR2 FQNNGV. The CDR3 totals 15 residues. Trimming cost V 0 bases and J 1 base, with 9 bases left between them.